This T cell receptor (beta chain) was sequenced for a study of T cell responses to AZD1222 COVID-19 vaccine. Generated by immunoSEQ multiplex PCR, the TCRdb table keeps only in-frame clones and is missing some. The data hold under 200,000 clones, with over 80% observed a single time. This clone was observed a few times. Its antigen is undetermined. V was clipped by 3 bases and J by 4 bases; unmatched bases: 10. Germline loops: CDR1 SGHRS, CDR2 YFSETQ. This CDR3 has 16 residues. Study-level results: Mostly white British, mostly female donors; authors suggested clonal diversity may be underestimated.

The input for sequencing was peripheral blood, taken on day 0 of AZD1222 vaccination. The TCR originated in an adult in good health. The chain uses TRBV5-1 and TRBJ2-7, with TRBD1 identical over 10 bases. CDR3 bases: TGCGCCAGCAGCTCACCGCCGGGACAGGGGAGTTACGAGCAGTACTTC. Its protein is CASSSPPGQGSYEQYF.